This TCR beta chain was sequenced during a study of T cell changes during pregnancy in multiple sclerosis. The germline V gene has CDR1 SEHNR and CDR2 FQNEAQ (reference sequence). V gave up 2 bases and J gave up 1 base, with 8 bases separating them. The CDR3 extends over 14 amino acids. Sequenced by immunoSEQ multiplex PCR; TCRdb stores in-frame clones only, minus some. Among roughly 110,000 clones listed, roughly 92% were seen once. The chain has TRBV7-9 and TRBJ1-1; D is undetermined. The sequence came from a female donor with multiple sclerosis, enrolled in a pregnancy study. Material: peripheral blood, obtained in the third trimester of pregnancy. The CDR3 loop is CASSLRGSNTEAFF. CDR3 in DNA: TGTGCCAGCAGCTTAAGAGGTTCGAACACTGAAGCTTTCTTT.